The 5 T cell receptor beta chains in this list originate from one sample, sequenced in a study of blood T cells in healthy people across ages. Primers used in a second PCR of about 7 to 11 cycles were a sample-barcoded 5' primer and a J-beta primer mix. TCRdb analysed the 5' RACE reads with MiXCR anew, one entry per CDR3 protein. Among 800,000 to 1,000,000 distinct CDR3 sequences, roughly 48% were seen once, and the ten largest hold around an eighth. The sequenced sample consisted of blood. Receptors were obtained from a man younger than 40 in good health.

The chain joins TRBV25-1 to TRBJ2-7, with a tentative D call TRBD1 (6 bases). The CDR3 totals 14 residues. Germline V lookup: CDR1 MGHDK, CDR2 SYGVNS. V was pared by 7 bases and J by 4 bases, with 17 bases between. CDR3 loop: CASIGAGVIYEQYF. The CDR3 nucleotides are TGTGCCAGCATCGGGGCAGGGGTTATTTACGAGCAGTACTTC.

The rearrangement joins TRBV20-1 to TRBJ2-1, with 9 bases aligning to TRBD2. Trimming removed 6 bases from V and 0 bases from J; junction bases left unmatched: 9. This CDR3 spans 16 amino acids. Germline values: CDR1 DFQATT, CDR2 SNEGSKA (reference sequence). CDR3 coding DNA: TGCAGTGCACGGCAGCGGGGGGCGAGCTCCTACAATGAGCAGTTCTTC. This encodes CSARQRGASSYNEQFF.

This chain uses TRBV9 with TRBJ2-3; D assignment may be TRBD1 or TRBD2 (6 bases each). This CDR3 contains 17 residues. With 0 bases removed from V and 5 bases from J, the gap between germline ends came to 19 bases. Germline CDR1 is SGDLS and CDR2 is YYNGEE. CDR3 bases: TGTGCCAGCAGCGTAGAGTCCTACGGGGGCCGGATAGATACGCAGTATTTT. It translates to CASSVESYGGRIDTQYF.

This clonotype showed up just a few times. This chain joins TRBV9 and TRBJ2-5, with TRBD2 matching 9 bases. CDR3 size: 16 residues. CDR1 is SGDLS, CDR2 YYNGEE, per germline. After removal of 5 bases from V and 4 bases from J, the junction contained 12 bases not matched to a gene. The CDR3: CASRPEAGGHVETQYF. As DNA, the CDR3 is TGTGCCAGCAGGCCGGAGGCGGGGGGGCATGTAGAGACCCAGTACTTC. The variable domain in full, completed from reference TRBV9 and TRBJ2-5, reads DSGVTQTPKHLITATGQRVTLRCSPRSGDLSVYWYQQSLDQGLQFLIQYYNGEERAKGNILERFSAQQFPDLHSELNLSSLELGDSALYFCASRPEAGGHVETQYFGPGTRLLVL.

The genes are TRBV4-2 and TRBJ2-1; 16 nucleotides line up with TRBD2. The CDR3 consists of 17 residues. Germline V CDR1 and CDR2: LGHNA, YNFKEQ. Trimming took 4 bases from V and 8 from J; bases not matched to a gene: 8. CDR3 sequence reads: CASSRGLAGGLGHEQFF. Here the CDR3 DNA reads TGTGCCAGCAGCCGGGGACTAGCGGGGGGGCTTGGGCATGAGCAGTTCTTC.